The 27 T cell receptor beta chains in this list originate from one sample, sequenced in a study of OX40 agonist ivuxolimab in advanced cancers. Libraries were constructed by the immunoSEQ multiplex PCR assay. The immuneACCESS repertoire file appears here via TCRdb, limited to in-frame rearrangements. These files lack a portion of the clones; in checked studies, under half of the deficit traces to unresolved V genes, and the cause of the others is not known. A total of approximately 78,000 clones appear in this sample, about 88% of them only once. The ten biggest clones cover approximately 0.98% of the sample. Here the sequenced sample was CD4+ or CD8+ T cells sorted from blood, taken in a trial of the OX40 agonist ivuxolimab. All receptors come from an adult with an advanced solid tumor such as melanoma, head and neck, liver or kidney cancer.

This chain joins TRBV19 and TRBJ1-2; no reliable D call. Germline V gene sequence: CDR1 LNHDA, CDR2 SQIVND (reference sequence). V lost 4 bases to trimming and J lost 5 bases, with 14 bases between them. The length of the CDR3 is 14 residues. The CDR3 here is CASSKDRSVYGYTF. CDR3 sequence (DNA): TGTGCCAGTAGTAAGGACCGCTCCGTATATGGCTACACCTTC.

This clone appeared once. This sequence joins TRBV10-3 and TRBJ2-3; D remains unclear. The V gene's germline CDR1 is ENHRY and CDR2 SYGVKD. V dropped 4 bases and J dropped 6 bases, with 17 bases sitting between them. The length of the CDR3 is 15 residues. The CDR3 loop is CAISATGLPDDTQYF. The CDR3 DNA reads as TGTGCCATCAGTGCTACCGGCTTACCAGACGATACGCAGTATTTT.

CDR3 protein: CASSPFVAGESDTQYF. In nucleotides, the CDR3 is TGTGCCAGCTCACCATTCGTAGCGGGAGAATCAGATACGCAGTATTTT. The rearrangement uses TRBV18 and TRBJ2-3; 9 nucleotides line up with TRBD2. With 2 bases clipped from V and 4 bases from J, the junction kept 7 bases outside the gene matches. Germline lookup yields CDR1 KGHSH and CDR2 LQKENI. This CDR3 contains 16 residues.

The chain recombines TRBV6-6 with TRBJ1-4; D may be TRBD1 (5 bases). Trimming shortened V by 2 bases and J by 7 bases, and 5 bases separated the two germline ends. Germline loops: CDR1 MNHNY, CDR2 SVGAGI (reference sequence). There are 12 residues in the CDR3. The DNA of the CDR3 is TGTGCCAGCAGTTACGGGGGTGAAAAACTGTTTTTT. This encodes CASSYGGEKLFF.

In its sample, this clone was seen once. The chain links TRBV18 to TRBJ2-3; D remains unclear. The CDR3 length is 13 residues. V was pared by 2 bases and J by 5 bases, with 8 bases between. Germline assignment: CDR1 KGHSH and CDR2 LQKENI. In DNA, the CDR3 is TGTGCCAGCTCACCATGGACCTTAGATACGCAGTATTTT. This codes for CASSPWTLDTQYF. Based on the CDR3 plus reference TRBV18 and TRBJ2-3, the full variable domain is NAGVMQNPRHLVRRRGQEARLRCSPMKGHSHVYWYRQLPEEGLKFMVYLQKENIIDESGMPKERFSAEFPKEGPSILRIQQVVRGDSAAYFCASSPWTLDTQYFGPGTRLTVL.

This clone was seen just once. The genes are TRBV28 and TRBJ1-2; TRBD1 might be the D (5 bases). Per germline, CDR1 MDHEN and CDR2 SYDVKM. The CDR3 is 15 amino acids. The V end lost 0 bases, the J end lost 9 bases, and 17 bases lay between the germline ends. CDR3 in amino acids: CASSLWLAGRISYTF. CDR3 nucleotides: TGTGCCAGCAGTTTATGGCTGGCGGGGCGGATAAGCTACACCTTC.

The CDR3 loop is CASSLGSVFSQETQYF. The CDR3, as DNA: TGCGCCAGCAGCTTGGGTAGCGTCTTTTCCCAAGAGACCCAGTACTTC. V usage is TRBV5-1 and J usage is TRBJ2-5; D might be TRBD2 (5 bases). Germline V gives CDR1 SGHRS, CDR2 YFSETQ. V was pared by 0 bases and J by 1 base, with 13 bases between. The CDR3 is 16 amino acids.

This clone came up a few times. The chain employs TRBV7-7 and TRBJ2-1, with D maybe TRBD2 (6 bases). The CDR3 is 14 residues long. Per the germline V gene, CDR1 is SSHAT and CDR2 is FNYEAQ (reference sequence). V was clipped by 0 bases and J by 5 bases, with 8 bases between them. CDR3 residues: CASSLASGDNEQFF. The CDR3 region has the DNA TGTGCCAGCAGCTTAGCATCGGGGGACAATGAGCAGTTCTTC. Using reference TRBV7-7 and TRBJ2-1 for the parts outside the CDR3, the full variable domain is GAGVSQSPRYKVTKRGQDVTLRCDPISSHATLYWYQQALGQGPEFLTYFNYEAQPDKSGLPSDRFSAERPEGSISTLTIQRTEQRDSAMYRCASSLASGDNEQFFGPGTRLTVL.

The chain has TRBV4-3 and TRBJ2-3; the D call may be TRBD1 or TRBD2 (7 bases each). The germline gives CDR1 LGHNA, CDR2 YSLEER. The CDR3 has 14 amino acids. Trimming took off 1 base at V and 4 bases at J, with 9 bases between the two ends. The CDR3 DNA sequence: TGCGCCAGCAGCCAAGCAGGGGGGGCAGATACGCAGTATTTT. Amino acid sequence: CASSQAGGADTQYF.

The chain recombines TRBV7-9 with TRBJ1-2; no clear D. V was trimmed by 5 bases and J by 1 base, leaving 8 bases between them. Germline V gene sequence: CDR1 SEHNR, CDR2 FQNEAQ (reference sequence). This CDR3 is 13 amino acids long. The CDR3 nucleotides read TGTGCCAGCAGCAGAAGGAATAACTATGGCTACACCTTC. Protein sequence: CASSRRNNYGYTF.

The rearrangement uses TRBV6-1 and TRBJ1-5; possibly TRBD1 for D (6 bases). The CDR3 extends over 17 amino acids. The germline V gene has CDR1 MNHNS and CDR2 SASEGT. Trimming shortened V by 4 bases and J by 0 bases, and 16 bases separated the two germline ends. Here the CDR3 reads CASSGATQGSSNQPQHF. CDR3 DNA sequence: TGTGCCAGCAGTGGGGCCACACAGGGATCTAGCAATCAGCCCCAGCATTTT.

The genes are TRBV19 and TRBJ2-7; 8 bases line up with TRBD1. CDR3 length: 14 residues. CDR1 LNHDA and CDR2 SQIVND come from the germline V gene (reference sequence). V dropped 4 bases and J dropped 1; count of bases not matched to a gene: 3. CDR3 nucleotide sequence: TGTGCCAGTAGTAATCGGGACAGGTCCTACGAGCAGTACTTC. Residues: CASSNRDRSYEQYF.

The chain links TRBV29-1 to TRBJ2-6; D remains ambiguous. The CDR3 loop spans 12 amino acids. Germline loops: CDR1 SQVTM, CDR2 ANQGSEA. CDR3 protein: CSVESGANVLTF. In nucleotides, the CDR3 is TGCAGTGTGGAATCTGGGGCCAACGTCCTGACTTTC.

This clone was picked up one time. The rearrangement links TRBV30 to TRBJ1-2, with 9 nucleotides matching TRBD1. CDR1 GTSNPN and CDR2 SVGIG come from the germline V gene (reference sequence). V lost 1 base and J lost 4; bases outside the gene matches: 1. This CDR3 comprises 13 residues. The CDR3 DNA reads as TGTGCCTGGAGTGGGGGACAGGGCTATGGCTACACCTTC. Its translation is CAWSGGQGYGYTF.

The rearrangement uses TRBV5-1 and TRBJ2-7, with D perhaps matching TRBD2 (5 bases). This CDR3 comprises 15 residues. Germline V gene lookup returns CDR1 SGHRS and CDR2 YFSETQ. V was pared by 3 bases and J by 2 bases, with 15 bases between. The CDR3 region is CASSSASGVTYEQYF. The CDR3 DNA reads as TGCGCCAGCAGCTCAGCCTCCGGGGTCACCTACGAGCAGTACTTC.

The chain carries TRBV9 and TRBJ1-2, with 7 bases that match TRBD1. The junction had 12 bases not matched to a gene; V was cut back by 4 bases and J by 6 bases. The CDR3 runs to 15 residues. The germline V gene has CDR1 SGDLS and CDR2 YYNGEE. In DNA, the CDR3 is TGTGCCAGCAGCCCCTCCGGGACAGCGAGGAATGGCTACACCTTC. Translation: CASSPSGTARNGYTF.

The chain recombines TRBV2 with TRBJ2-5, with TRBD2 matching 15 bases. Germline V gene lookup returns CDR1 SNHLY and CDR2 FYNNEI. Losses at the gene ends were 4 bases for V and 1 base for J; bases not matched to a gene: 7. The CDR3 length is 18 residues. The CDR3 DNA reads as TGTGCCAGCAGTGCTACCGGGACTAGCGGGGGGTCCCAAGAGACCCAGTACTTC. This gives the protein CASSATGTSGGSQETQYF.

The chain recombines TRBV18 with TRBJ1-5, with D unresolved. V was shortened by 6 bases and J by 1 base, with 7 bases between the two germline ends. The CDR3 totals 13 residues. Germline assignment: CDR1 KGHSH and CDR2 LQKENI. CDR3 sequence: CASSPQSNQPQHF. The CDR3 nucleotides are TGTGCCAGCTCCCCCCAAAGCAATCAGCCCCAGCATTTT.

V usage is TRBV11-3 and J usage is TRBJ2-7; 8 nucleotides line up with TRBD2. The CDR3 has 15 amino acids. J was trimmed by 3 bases and V by 9 bases; bases with no gene match: 13. Germline V gives CDR1 SGHNT, CDR2 YENEEA. The CDR3 DNA is TGTGCCAGTCAACTCCGGGGGGGGGTAAGCTACGAGCAGTACTTC. Translating it yields CASQLRGGVSYEQYF.

The chain has TRBV28 and TRBJ1-5; a weak D match, TRBD1 (6 bases). The CDR3 totals 15 residues. Per germline, CDR1 MDHEN and CDR2 SYDVKM. Deletions cut 5 bases from V and 0 bases from J, with 11 bases between. CDR3 protein: CASSRDNPSNQPQHF. CDR3 in DNA: TGTGCCAGCAGTCGGGACAACCCTAGCAATCAGCCCCAGCATTTT.

The chain combines TRBV27 with TRBJ2-3; D unresolved. Between the trimmed V and J ends, which lost 6 bases and 5 bases, there was a span of 9 bases. This CDR3 contains 12 residues. In germline, CDR1 is MNHEY, CDR2 SMNVEV (reference sequence). In DNA form, the CDR3 reads TGTGCCAGCAGAAAGTTTGGAGATACGCAGTATTTT. Protein: CASRKFGDTQYF.

The chain links TRBV5-1 to TRBJ2-3; possibly TRBD2 for D (5 bases). Germline CDR1 is SGHRS and CDR2 is YFSETQ. V lost 4 bases and J lost 2, with 11 bases in between. The CDR3 runs to 14 residues. The CDR3 region has the DNA TGCGCCAGCAGCCCACTAGTGACCACAGATACGCAGTATTTT. Its translation: CASSPLVTTDTQYF.

This clone came up once. The chain joins TRBV5-1 to TRBJ2-5; 16 bases are shared with TRBD2. The CDR3 runs to 16 residues. The germline V gene encodes CDR1 SGHRS and CDR2 YFSETQ. V dropped 4 bases and J dropped 4; count of bases not matched to a gene: 4. The CDR3 protein is CASSPGTSGGAETQYF. In nucleotides, the CDR3 is TGCGCCAGCAGCCCCGGGACTAGCGGGGGGGCAGAGACCCAGTACTTC.

This sequence joins TRBV11-2 and TRBJ1-1; D ambiguous. Trimming left V 5 bases short and J 2 bases short, with 6 bases between. Germline-derived CDR1 and CDR2 are SGHAT and FQNNGV. The CDR3 spans 12 residues. This CDR3 is CASSLQNTEAFF. CDR3 DNA: TGTGCCAGCAGCCTACAAAACACTGAAGCTTTCTTT.

This sequence joins TRBV6-1 and TRBJ1-1; no firm D call. Between the trimmed V and J ends, which lost 3 bases and 2 bases, there was a span of 13 bases. The CDR3 has 15 residues. The germline V gene encodes CDR1 MNHNS and CDR2 SASEGT. CDR3 sequence reads: CASSDPRTANTEAFF. CDR3 bases: TGTGCCAGCAGTGACCCTCGGACGGCAAACACTGAAGCTTTCTTT.

The V call is TRBV7-9, the J call TRBJ2-5; weak D call: TRBD2 (7 bases). The CDR3 covers 14 residues. Germline V gives CDR1 SEHNR, CDR2 FQNEAQ (reference sequence). V lost 8 bases to trimming and J lost 5 bases, with 18 bases between them. In DNA, the CDR3 is TGTGCCAGCGGCCGGGGAGGGGGATGGGAGACCCAGTACTTC. This gives the protein CASGRGGGWETQYF.

The V call is TRBV11-2, the J call TRBJ1-3, with D unresolved. V was cut by 8 bases and J by 0 bases, with 8 bases left in between. CDR1 is SGHAT, CDR2 FQNNGV, per germline. CDR3 size: 13 residues. This CDR3 reads CASSLSSGNTIYF. The CDR3 DNA sequence: TGTGCCAGCTCTTTGAGCTCTGGAAACACCATATATTTT. Filled out from reference TRBV11-2 and TRBJ1-3, the complete variable domain reads EAGVAQSPRYKIIEKRQSVAFWCNPISGHATLYWYQQILGQGPKLLIQFQNNGVVDDSQLPKDRFSAERLKGVDSTLKIQPAKLEDSAVYLCASSLSSGNTIYFGEGSWLTVV.